This is a list of T cell receptor beta chains from one sample in a study of cytomegalovirus exposure and HLA in healthy donors. Assay: immunoSEQ multiplex PCR; the TCRdb copy retains only in-frame clones and omits some. The table has around 200,000 clones, 70% to 85% seen once. The specimen was PBMCs. These receptors were collected from a man aged 50 or older in good health and CMV-seronegative. The CDR3 runs from the conserved cysteine through the conserved F or W. The D gene is left open where the match is weak. Expanded clones get a size class; other rows say once, few or many, or leave the size out.

clone_size: NA
d_call: NA
j_call: TRBJ2-1
v_call: TRBV27
cdr3_aa: CASFSVRGHNEQFF
cdr3_nt: TGTGCCAGCTTTAGCGTGAGAGGGCACAATGAGCAGTTCTTC

clone_size: NA
d_call: NA
j_call: TRBJ2-6
v_call: TRBV30
cdr3_aa: CAWNNPFSGANVLTF
cdr3_nt: TGTGCCTGGAACAACCCCTTCTCTGGGGCCAACGTCCTGACTTTC

clone_size: NA
d_call: NA
j_call: TRBJ1-1
v_call: TRBV28
cdr3_aa: CASTSGELISEAFF
cdr3_nt: TGTGCCAGCACCTCAGGGGAACTTATATCTGAAGCTTTCTTT

clone_size: NA
d_call: TRBD1
j_call: TRBJ2-7
v_call: TRBV6-6
cdr3_aa: CASMYGTGGYEQYF
cdr3_nt: TGTGCCAGCATGTACGGGACAGGGGGCTACGAGCAGTACTTC

clone_size: NA
d_call: NA
j_call: TRBJ1-1
v_call: TRBV5-4
cdr3_aa: CASSHGGTSPINTEAFF
cdr3_nt: TGTGCCAGCAGCCATGGCGGTACCAGCCCCATCAACACTGAAGCTTTCTTT

clone_size: NA
d_call: NA
j_call: TRBJ1-2
v_call: TRBV9
cdr3_aa: CASSVGAGAANYGYTF
cdr3_nt: TGTGCCAGCAGCGTTGGGGCAGGGGCTGCTAACTATGGCTACACCTTC

clone_size: few
d_call: NA
j_call: TRBJ2-1
v_call: TRBV6-1
cdr3_aa: CASVKVTDSYNEQFF
cdr3_nt: TGTGCCAGCGTGAAAGTCACAGACTCCTACAATGAGCAGTTCTTC

clone_size: NA
d_call: TRBD1
j_call: TRBJ1-4
v_call: TRBV6-5
cdr3_aa: CASSTGQAGEKLFF
cdr3_nt: TGTGCCAGCAGTACCGGACAGGCTGGTGAAAAACTGTTTTTT

clone_size: NA
d_call: NA
j_call: TRBJ1-5
v_call: TRBV4-1
cdr3_aa: CASSQDAPGAYGNQPQHF
cdr3_nt: TGCGCCAGCAGCCAAGATGCCCCGGGAGCATATGGCAATCAGCCCCAGCATTTT

clone_size: few
d_call: NA
j_call: TRBJ2-1
v_call: TRBV6-5
cdr3_aa: CASSYSIQGWDEQFF
cdr3_nt: TGTGCCAGCAGTTACTCGATTCAGGGTTGGGATGAGCAGTTCTTC

clone_size: few
d_call: NA
j_call: TRBJ1-2
v_call: TRBV7-9
cdr3_aa: CASSVGEGYTF
cdr3_nt: TGTGCCAGCAGTGTAGGGGAAGGCTACACCTTC

clone_size: NA
d_call: TRBD1
j_call: TRBJ1-2
v_call: TRBV19
cdr3_aa: CASSLGQGAGYTF
cdr3_nt: TGTGCCAGTAGTTTGGGACAGGGCGCTGGCTACACCTTC

clone_size: few
d_call: TRBD2
j_call: TRBJ2-2
v_call: TRBV30
cdr3_aa: CAWRLAGSGELFF
cdr3_nt: TGTGCCTGGAGACTAGCGGGATCCGGGGAGCTGTTTTTT

clone_size: NA
d_call: NA
j_call: TRBJ2-7
v_call: TRBV20-1
cdr3_aa: CSAREAYEQYF
cdr3_nt: TGCAGTGCTAGAGAAGCGTACGAGCAGTACTTC

clone_size: NA
d_call: TRBD1
j_call: TRBJ2-1
v_call: TRBV30
cdr3_aa: CAWSVLRDSFYNEQFF
cdr3_nt: TGTGCCTGGAGTGTACTCCGGGACAGTTTTTACAATGAGCAGTTCTTC

clone_size: few
d_call: NA
j_call: TRBJ2-1
v_call: TRBV27
cdr3_aa: CASNRLGYNEQFF
cdr3_nt: TGTGCCAGCAACCGACTGGGTTACAATGAGCAGTTCTTC

clone_size: few
d_call: NA
j_call: TRBJ1-1
v_call: TRBV5-1
cdr3_aa: CASFQGQNTEAFF
cdr3_nt: TGCGCCAGCTTTCAGGGTCAGAACACTGAAGCTTTCTTT

clone_size: NA
d_call: TRBD2
j_call: TRBJ2-7
v_call: TRBV6-1
cdr3_aa: CASTQRGGPYEQYF
cdr3_nt: TGTGCCAGCACCCAACGGGGGGGGCCCTACGAGCAGTACTTC

clone_size: NA
d_call: TRBD1
j_call: TRBJ1-5
v_call: TRBV5-1
cdr3_aa: CASSVTGGEYQPQHF
cdr3_nt: TGCGCCAGCAGCGTCACAGGGGGCGAATACCAGCCCCAGCATTTT

clone_size: NA
d_call: NA
j_call: TRBJ2-7
v_call: TRBV2
cdr3_aa: CASKESGRNTYEQYF
cdr3_nt: TGTGCCAGCAAGGAGAGCGGGCGTAATACCTACGAGCAGTACTTC

clone_size: few
d_call: NA
j_call: TRBJ2-6
v_call: TRBV6-1
cdr3_aa: CASNPVWSGANVLTF
cdr3_nt: TGTGCCAGCAACCCGGTCTGGTCTGGGGCCAACGTCCTGACTTTC

clone_size: NA
d_call: NA
j_call: TRBJ2-7
v_call: TRBV6-1
cdr3_aa: CASSGTKSRAHEQYF
cdr3_nt: TGTGCCAGCAGTGGAACGAAAAGCAGGGCCCACGAGCAGTATTTC

clone_size: NA
d_call: NA
j_call: TRBJ2-5
v_call: TRBV2
cdr3_aa: CASSVDSLLRTQYF
cdr3_nt: TGTGCCAGCAGTGTGGACAGTTTGCTCCGGACCCAGTACTTC

clone_size: NA
d_call: TRBD1
j_call: TRBJ2-1
v_call: TRBV4-2
cdr3_aa: CASSQDWGQFSYNEQFF
cdr3_nt: TGTGCCAGCAGCCAAGACTGGGGACAGTTCTCCTACAATGAGCAGTTCTTC

clone_size: few
d_call: NA
j_call: TRBJ2-5
v_call: TRBV19
cdr3_aa: CASGRVTDQETQYF
cdr3_nt: TGTGCCAGTGGGCGGGTAACAGACCAAGAGACCCAGTACTTC

clone_size: NA
d_call: NA
j_call: TRBJ1-4
v_call: TRBV28
cdr3_aa: CASSFGLFNEKLFF
cdr3_nt: TGTGCCAGCAGTTTCGGACTGTTTAATGAAAAACTGTTTTTT

clone_size: NA
d_call: NA
j_call: TRBJ1-6
v_call: TRBV27
cdr3_aa: CASRYYNSPLHF
cdr3_nt: TGTGCCAGCAGATACTATAATTCACCCCTCCACTTT

clone_size: NA
d_call: NA
j_call: TRBJ2-7
v_call: TRBV28
cdr3_aa: CASSLMGGGHYEQYF
cdr3_nt: TGTGCCAGCAGTTTAATGGGTGGCGGGCACTACGAGCAGTACTTC

clone_size: few
d_call: NA
j_call: TRBJ2-7
v_call: TRBV5-6
cdr3_aa: CASSLPGYEQYF
cdr3_nt: TGTGCCAGCAGCCTCCCGGGCTACGAGCAGTACTTC

clone_size: once
d_call: TRBD1
j_call: TRBJ2-7
v_call: TRBV18
cdr3_aa: CASSHGDSPVYEQYF
cdr3_nt: TGTGCCAGCTCACATGGGGACAGTCCGGTCTACGAGCAGTACTTC

clone_size: few
d_call: NA
j_call: TRBJ2-1
v_call: TRBV6-4
cdr3_aa: CASSDSLASNEQFF
cdr3_nt: TGTGCCAGCAGTGATAGCCTAGCGAGCAATGAGCAGTTCTTC

clone_size: NA
d_call: TRBD2
j_call: TRBJ2-3
v_call: TRBV6-1
cdr3_aa: CASSEGLAGADTQYF
cdr3_nt: TGTGCCAGCAGTGAAGGCCTAGCGGGAGCAGATACGCAGTATTTT

clone_size: few
d_call: TRBD1
j_call: TRBJ1-2
v_call: TRBV5-1
cdr3_aa: CASSPGQGNNYGYTF
cdr3_nt: TGCGCCAGCAGCCCCGGACAGGGGAATAACTATGGCTACACCTTC

clone_size: once
d_call: NA
j_call: TRBJ2-5
v_call: TRBV4-2
cdr3_aa: CASSQDSGDSPQTQYF
cdr3_nt: TGTGCCAGCAGCCAAGATTCGGGAGACTCCCCTCAGACCCAGTACTTC

clone_size: once
d_call: TRBD1
j_call: TRBJ1-2
v_call: TRBV30
cdr3_aa: CAWLQGNSNYGYTF
cdr3_nt: TGTGCCTGGTTACAGGGGAACTCTAACTATGGCTACACCTTC

clone_size: NA
d_call: TRBD1
j_call: TRBJ1-5
v_call: TRBV10-2
cdr3_aa: CASSEEGGGRPQHF
cdr3_nt: TGCGCCAGCAGTGAGGAAGGGGGCGGAAGGCCCCAGCATTTT

clone_size: NA
d_call: TRBD2
j_call: TRBJ2-7
v_call: TRBV6-5
cdr3_aa: CASSRLAGDEQYF
cdr3_nt: TGTGCCAGCAGTCGACTAGCGGGAGACGAGCAGTACTTC

clone_size: NA
d_call: NA
j_call: TRBJ2-1
v_call: TRBV27
cdr3_aa: CASSFQGPPYNEQFF
cdr3_nt: TGTGCCAGCAGTTTTCAGGGTCCGCCCTACAATGAGCAGTTCTTC

clone_size: NA
d_call: NA
j_call: TRBJ1-2
v_call: TRBV5-1
cdr3_aa: CASSFSVSLGYTF
cdr3_nt: TGCGCCAGCAGCTTTTCGGTCTCCCTCGGCTACACCTTC

clone_size: NA
d_call: TRBD2
j_call: TRBJ2-1
v_call: TRBV7-9
cdr3_aa: CASSGDSGTSGSGEQFF
cdr3_nt: TGTGCCAGCAGCGGAGACTCCGGGACTAGCGGGAGTGGTGAGCAGTTCTTC

clone_size: NA
d_call: TRBD1
j_call: TRBJ2-3
v_call: TRBV19
cdr3_aa: CASSVTGTWTDFTDTQYF
cdr3_nt: TGTGCCAGTAGTGTGACAGGGACCTGGACTGACTTCACAGATACGCAGTATTTT

clone_size: NA
d_call: TRBD1
j_call: TRBJ1-1
v_call: TRBV5-4
cdr3_aa: CASRKFRDSWTEAFF
cdr3_nt: TGTGCCAGCAGGAAATTCCGGGACAGTTGGACTGAAGCTTTCTTT

clone_size: NA
d_call: TRBD1
j_call: TRBJ2-1
v_call: TRBV7-9
cdr3_aa: CASRPGTGKNEQFF
cdr3_nt: TGTGCCAGCAGGCCCGGGACAGGGAAGAATGAGCAGTTCTTC

clone_size: NA
d_call: TRBD1
j_call: TRBJ1-2
v_call: TRBV6-1
cdr3_aa: CASVGTGDDYTF
cdr3_nt: TGTGCCAGTGTGGGGACAGGGGATGACTACACCTTC

clone_size: NA
d_call: TRBD2
j_call: TRBJ2-5
v_call: TRBV4-1
cdr3_aa: CASSQGPGGGKETQYF
cdr3_nt: TGCGCCAGCAGCCAAGGGCCTGGGGGAGGGAAAGAGACCCAGTACTTC

clone_size: NA
d_call: NA
j_call: TRBJ2-4
v_call: TRBV6-1
cdr3_aa: CATDATGNIQYF
cdr3_nt: TGTGCCACCGATGCGACGGGAAACATTCAGTACTTC

clone_size: NA
d_call: TRBD1
j_call: TRBJ2-3
v_call: TRBV9
cdr3_aa: CASSVHQGASTDTQYF
cdr3_nt: TGTGCCAGCAGCGTCCATCAGGGGGCCTCCACAGATACGCAGTATTTT

clone_size: NA
d_call: NA
j_call: TRBJ2-3
v_call: TRBV10-1
cdr3_aa: CASSAQTGTSADTQYF
cdr3_nt: TGCGCCAGCAGTGCTCAAACGGGGACATCCGCAGATACGCAGTATTTT

clone_size: NA
d_call: TRBD2
j_call: TRBJ2-3
v_call: TRBV27
cdr3_aa: CASSLSPSGTYDTQYF
cdr3_nt: TGTGCCAGCAGTTTATCGCCTAGCGGGACTTACGATACGCAGTATTTT

clone_size: NA
d_call: TRBD1
j_call: TRBJ2-2
v_call: TRBV19
cdr3_aa: CASSPLLGQGVNKELFF
cdr3_nt: TGTGCCAGTAGTCCCCTGCTGGGACAGGGGGTGAATAAGGAGCTGTTTTTT

clone_size: few
d_call: NA
j_call: TRBJ2-6
v_call: TRBV5-6
cdr3_aa: CASSPELAAGANVLTF
cdr3_nt: TGTGCCAGCAGCCCTGAACTAGCTGCCGGGGCCAACGTCCTGACTTTC

clone_size: NA
d_call: NA
j_call: TRBJ2-2
v_call: TRBV29-1
cdr3_aa: CSVDRGRTGELFF
cdr3_nt: TGCAGCGTTGATCGTGGCCGCACCGGGGAGCTGTTTTTT

clone_size: NA
d_call: NA
j_call: TRBJ1-3
v_call: TRBV6-6
cdr3_aa: CASSPYSGNTIYF
cdr3_nt: TGTGCCAGCAGTCCCTACTCTGGAAACACCATATATTTT